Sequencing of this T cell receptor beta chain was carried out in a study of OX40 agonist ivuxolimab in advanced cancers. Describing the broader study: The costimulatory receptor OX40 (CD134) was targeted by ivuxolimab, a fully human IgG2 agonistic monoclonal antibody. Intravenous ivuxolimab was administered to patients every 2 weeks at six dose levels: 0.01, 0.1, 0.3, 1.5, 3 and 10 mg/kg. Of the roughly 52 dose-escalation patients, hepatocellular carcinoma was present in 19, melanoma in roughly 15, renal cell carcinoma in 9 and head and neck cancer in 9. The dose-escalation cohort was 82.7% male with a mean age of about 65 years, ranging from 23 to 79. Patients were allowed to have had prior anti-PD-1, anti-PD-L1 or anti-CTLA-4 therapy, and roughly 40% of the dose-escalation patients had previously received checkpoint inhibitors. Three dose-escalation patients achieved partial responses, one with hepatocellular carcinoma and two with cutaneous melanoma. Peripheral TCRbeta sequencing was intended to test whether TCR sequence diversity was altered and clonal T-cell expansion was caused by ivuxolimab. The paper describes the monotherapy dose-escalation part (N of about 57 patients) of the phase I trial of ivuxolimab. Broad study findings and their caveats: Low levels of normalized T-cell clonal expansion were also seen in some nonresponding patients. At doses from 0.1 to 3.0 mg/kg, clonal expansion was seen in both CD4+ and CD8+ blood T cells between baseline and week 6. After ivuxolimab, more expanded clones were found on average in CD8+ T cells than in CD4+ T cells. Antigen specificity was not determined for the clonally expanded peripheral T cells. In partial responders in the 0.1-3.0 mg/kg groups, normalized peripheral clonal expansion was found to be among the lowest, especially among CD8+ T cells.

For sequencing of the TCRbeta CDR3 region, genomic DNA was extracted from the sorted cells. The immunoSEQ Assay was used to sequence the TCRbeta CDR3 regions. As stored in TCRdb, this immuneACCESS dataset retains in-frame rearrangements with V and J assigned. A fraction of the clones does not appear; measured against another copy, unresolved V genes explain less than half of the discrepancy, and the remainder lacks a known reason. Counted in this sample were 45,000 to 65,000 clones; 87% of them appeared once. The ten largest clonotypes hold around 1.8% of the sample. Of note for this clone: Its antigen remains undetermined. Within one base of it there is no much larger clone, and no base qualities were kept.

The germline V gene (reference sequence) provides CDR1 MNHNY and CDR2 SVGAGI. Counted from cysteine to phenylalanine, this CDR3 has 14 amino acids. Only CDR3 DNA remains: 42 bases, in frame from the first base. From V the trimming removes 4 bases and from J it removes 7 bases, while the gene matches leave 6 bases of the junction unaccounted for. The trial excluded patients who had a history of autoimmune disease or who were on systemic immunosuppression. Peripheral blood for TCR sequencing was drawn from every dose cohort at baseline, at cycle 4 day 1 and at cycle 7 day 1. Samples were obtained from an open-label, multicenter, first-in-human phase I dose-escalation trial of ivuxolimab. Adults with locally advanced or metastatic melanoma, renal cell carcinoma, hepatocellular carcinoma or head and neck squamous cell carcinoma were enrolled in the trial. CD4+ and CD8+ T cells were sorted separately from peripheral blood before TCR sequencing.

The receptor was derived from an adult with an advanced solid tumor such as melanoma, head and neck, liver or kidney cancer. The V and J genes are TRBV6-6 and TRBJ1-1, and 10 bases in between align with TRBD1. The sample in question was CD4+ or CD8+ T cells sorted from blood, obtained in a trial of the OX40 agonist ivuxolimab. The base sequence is TGTGCCAGCAGTTCCTGGACAGGGGGGAATGAAGCTTTCTTT. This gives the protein CASSSWTGGNEAFF.